Included here is one TCR beta chain sequence, with context. Those who participated ranged in age from 18 to 89 years and resided in about two dozen US areas. Which cohort a participant joined came from the clinical history participants gave. Each recovered donor of Cohort 3 presented with two negative PCRs, clearance, or symptom resolution. This entry comes from a study of blood T cell repertoires in COVID-19. Study-wide background: Acute and convalescent COVID-19 specimens originated in the United States, Italy and Spain.

Sequencing used immunoSEQ multiplex PCR; TCRdb keeps in-frame clones, though not all of them. The sample shows hundreds of thousands of clones, 75% to 90% of them seen only once. Trimming removed 4 bases from V and 5 bases from J, with 12 bases in between. CDR1 and CDR2 from the germline V gene are ENHRY and SYGVKD. This CDR3 spans 14 amino acids. V gene TRBV10-3 combines with J gene TRBJ1-5, with D possibly matching TRBD1 (6 bases). Sequenced: PBMCs or T cells enriched from blood (not recorded which). The sequence was obtained from a woman under 30 who had recovered from COVID-19. The CDR3 is CAISGGGNDQPQHF. In DNA, the CDR3 is TGTGCCATCAGTGGTGGGGGCAATGATCAGCCCCAGCATTTT.